This T cell receptor beta chain was observed in a study of blood T cell repertoires in COVID-19 (dated by TCRdb to about 2020). With regard to the full study: Samples from collaborators originated in the United States, Italy and Spain and spanned both the acute and convalescent phases of COVID-19. The material from the prospective study consisted of cDNA or gDNA derived from T cells, B-cell-depleted T cells, or PBMCs. Subjects who had been exposed to COVID-19, were actively infected with it, or had recovered from it provided the deeply sampled blood TCRbeta repertoires that made up the dataset. A freely available public database, intended as a resource for researchers studying the immune response to SARS-CoV-2, is where the repertoires were released. Samples came from the ongoing ImmuneRACE study (first 160 participants) plus 1,254 subjects from 6 global collaborators. A de-identified subject ID, COVID-19 status, age in years and sex were almost always included in the sample metadata. Where available, HLA class I and class II types were taken from metadata supplied by the sample provider and were not determined by assay-based typing. Here is what the overall study found, with its caveats: Clinical and demographic metadata were provided uncurated, with the amount varying by source and participant.

With regard to this clone: It lacks a known antigen. Base qualities are missing; no much larger clone stands one base away.

Whole blood was collected in K2EDTA tubes by collaborating institutions according to the institutions' own protocols. For TCRbeta analysis, collaborators shipped samples as frozen whole blood, isolated PBMCs, or DNA extracted from either of those sample types. Reading from cysteine to phenylalanine, the CDR3 counts 15 amino acids. Solely the CDR3 DNA is kept, with 45 bases framed from the first base. V sheds 0 bases and J sheds 2 bases, leaving 11 bases between their ends. In the germline V gene, CDR1 corresponds to SGHRS and CDR2 to YFSETQ. TCRbeta CDR3 regions were amplified from genomic DNA by means of the immunoSEQ Assay, a bias-controlled multiplex PCR. Per the source publication's procedure: The number of nucleated cells in each sample was estimated from the amplification of reference gene primers within the assay. Sequence reads were collapsed and filtered to measure the absolute abundance of every unique TCRbeta CDR3 rearrangement. For each sample, productive Simpson clonality was calculated as the square root of Simpson's diversity index across productive rearrangements. What TCRdb holds here is the immuneACCESS table cut down to in-frame rearrangements. Part of the clones is not present; checked against another copy, under half of the missing clones reflect an unresolved V gene, and the others are unexplained. V and J calls and clone size are copied from that table; D and trimming were computed from the DNA. This sample holds about 250,000 clones; around 85% were observed only once. The leading ten clones occupy roughly 10% of the sample.

The V and J segments used are TRBV5-1 and TRBJ1-2; no confident D gene assignment can be made. What was sequenced was peripheral blood. This TCR was recovered from an elderly man with acute or convalescent COVID-19. The bases are TGCGCCAGCAGCTTGGGAGGTTCGGGGAACTATGGCTACACCTTC. The encoded protein is CASSLGGSGNYGYTF.